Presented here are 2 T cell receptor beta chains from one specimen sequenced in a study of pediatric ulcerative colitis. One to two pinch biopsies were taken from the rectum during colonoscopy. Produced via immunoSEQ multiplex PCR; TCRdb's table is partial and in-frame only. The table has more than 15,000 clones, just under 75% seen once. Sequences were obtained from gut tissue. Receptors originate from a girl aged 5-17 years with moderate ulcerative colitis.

The chain's CDR3 is CASSPAAYEQYF. The CDR3 nucleotides read TGTGCCAGCTCTCCGGCGGCCTACGAGCAGTACTTC. The rearrangement joins TRBV18 to TRBJ2-7; D unclear. The germline V and J ends were trimmed by 6 bases and 2 bases, with 8 bases remaining between them. This CDR3 is 12 amino acids long. Germline CDR1 reads KGHSH; CDR2 reads LQKENI. The full variable domain, completed using reference TRBV18 and TRBJ2-7, is NAGVMQNPRHLVRRRGQEARLRCSPMKGHSHVYWYRQLPEEGLKFMVYLQKENIIDESGMPKERFSAEFPKEGPSILRIQQVVRGDSAAYFCASSPAAYEQYFGPGTRLTVT.

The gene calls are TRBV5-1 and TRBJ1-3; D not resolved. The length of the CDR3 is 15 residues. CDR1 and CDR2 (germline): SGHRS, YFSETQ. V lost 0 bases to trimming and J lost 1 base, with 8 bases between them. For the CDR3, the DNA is TGCGCCAGCAGCTTGGCCCAATCGTCTGGAAACACCATATATTTT. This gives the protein CASSLAQSSGNTIYF.